What follows are 25 T cell receptor beta chains derived from one specimen sequenced in a study of T cell repertoires in cytomegalovirus infection. MiXCR, run by TCRdb on the reads, gives a single entry per CDR3 protein. The profile covers approximately 700,000 distinct CDR3 sequences, with roughly a third appearing a single time and 2.8% taken by the ten largest. The sample consisted of PBMCs. The receptors originated from a human donor in good health (CMV status not recorded). Some clones in this sample may be carry-over from other donors' samples.

The chain recombines TRBV4-1 with TRBJ1-3; 9 positions agree with TRBD1. Germline loops: CDR1 MGHRA, CDR2 YSYEKL. Trimming removed 2 bases from V and 3 bases from J; junction bases left unmatched: 8. The CDR3 length is 17 residues. This CDR3 reads CASSQTPGQGFGNTIYF. DNA of the CDR3: TGCGCCAGCAGCCAAACTCCGGGACAGGGTTTTGGAAACACCATATATTTT.

This clonotype was counted a few times. The chain recombines TRBV10-3 with TRBJ1-6, with D tentatively TRBD1 (6 bases). The CDR3 is 14 residues long. Trimming took off 2 bases at V and 7 bases at J, with 9 bases between the two ends. Germline V gene sequence: CDR1 ENHRY, CDR2 SYGVKD. The CDR3 DNA reads as TGTGCCATCAGTGAGGCAGGGGAAAATTCACCCCTCCACTTT. Protein: CAISEAGENSPLHF.

The V and J genes are TRBV7-2 and TRBJ1-5; unclear D gene. Germline assignment: CDR1 SGHTA and CDR2 FQGNSA. The CDR3 sequence is 15 residues long. V lost 1 base, J lost 5 bases, and 12 bases lay in between. The CDR3 loop reads CASSLELDHYQPQHF. The CDR3 nucleotides are TGTGCCAGCAGCTTAGAACTGGATCACTATCAGCCCCAGCATTTT.

There are a few counts of this clonotype. The V gene is TRBV2, the J gene TRBJ1-5; the D gene is possibly TRBD1 (6 bases). Germline-derived CDR1 and CDR2 are SNHLY and FYNNEI. V was pared by 5 bases and J by 6 bases, with 17 bases between. The CDR3 is 15 residues long. CDR3 bases: TGTGCCAGCAGTCGTACAGGGTCCGAGATTCAGCCCCAGCATTTT. Protein: CASSRTGSEIQPQHF.

V gene TRBV24-1 combines with J gene TRBJ2-1, with TRBD1 matching 10 bases. The CDR3 length is 15 residues. V lost 3 bases and J lost 10; bases outside the gene matches: 8. Germline V gene sequence: CDR1 KGHDR, CDR2 SFDVKD. CDR3 coding DNA: TGTGCCACCAGTGATCTCCGACAGGGGGCTGAGGAGCAGTTCTTC. It is translated as CATSDLRQGAEEQFF.

J is TRBJ1-4 and V is TRBV7-4; no clear D. V lost 11 bases to trimming and J lost 8 bases, with 12 bases between them. Germline V gene lookup returns CDR1 SGHVT and CDR2 SQSDAQ. CDR3 length: 11 residues. In DNA form, the CDR3 reads TGTGCCCAGGAGATGGGGGAAAAACTGTTTTTT. Its protein product is CAQEMGEKLFF.

As to this clonotype: Compared with germline, one end of the junction differs, possibly owing to a read error. CDR3 in amino acids: CASSPGGNQPHHF. The CDR3, as DNA: TGTGCCAGTAGCCCGGGGGGGAATCAGCCCCATCATTTT. The chain carries TRBV19 and TRBJ1-5; D is perhaps TRBD1 (5 bases). The CDR3 has 13 residues. The germline V gene has CDR1 LNHDA and CDR2 SQIVND (reference sequence).

This clonotype has only a few counts. The rearrangement uses TRBV28 and TRBJ2-1, with TRBD1 matching 7 bases. The V gene end was trimmed by 6 bases and the J gene end by 2 bases; junction bases not matched to a gene: 7. The length of the CDR3 is 15 residues. From germline, CDR1 is MDHEN and CDR2 SYDVKM. The CDR3, as DNA: TGTGCCAGCAGCGAACAGGGGATCACCTACAATGAGCAGTTCTTC. Translation: CASSEQGITYNEQFF. Using reference TRBV28 and TRBJ2-1 for the parts outside the CDR3, the full variable domain is DVKVTQSSRYLVKRTGEKVFLECVQDMDHENMFWYRQDPGLGLRLIYFSYDVKMKEKGDIPEGYSVSREKKERFSLILESASTNQTSMYLCASSEQGITYNEQFFGPGTRLTVL.

This clonotype has just a few counts. The chain combines TRBV7-6 with TRBJ1-1; 10 bases line up with TRBD1. J gave up 3 bases and V 5 bases, and 6 bases lay outside the gene matches. Germline CDR1 and CDR2: SGHVS and FNYEAQ. This CDR3 has 15 residues. DNA for the CDR3: TGTGCCAGCAGCGTGGGGACAGGGGTGGACACTGAAGCTTTCTTT. Amino acids: CASSVGTGVDTEAFF.

The genes are TRBV12-3 or TRBV12-4 and TRBJ1-1; D remains ambiguous. Trimming left V 3 bases short and J 5 bases short, with 10 bases between. This CDR3 region has 13 residues. The CDR3 sequence is CASSFDHVTEAFF. The DNA of the CDR3 is TGTGCCAGCAGTTTCGACCATGTGACTGAAGCTTTCTTT.

The chain carries TRBV20-1 and TRBJ2-5; 10 nucleotides match TRBD2. The junction had 4 bases not matched to a gene; V was cut back by 4 bases and J by 2 bases. The germline V gene has CDR1 DFQATT and CDR2 SNEGSKA (reference sequence). The CDR3 spans 14 residues. Written as DNA, the CDR3 is TGCAGTGCTAAACTAGCGGGGACACAAGAGACCCAGTACTTC. Encoded protein: CSAKLAGTQETQYF.

This clonotype was recorded at least ten times. This CDR3 is CASSLDGGLEQYF. The CDR3 nucleotides read TGTGCCAGCAGCTTAGATGGCGGGCTCGAGCAGTACTTC. The chain links TRBV7-2 to TRBJ2-7; TRBD2 is a possible D gene (5 bases). The V gene lost 1 base and the J gene lost 6 bases, with 10 bases spanning the gap. This CDR3 comprises 13 residues. CDR1 is SGHTA, CDR2 FQGNSA, per germline.

This clonotype has only a few counts. The V call is TRBV12-3 or TRBV12-4, the J call TRBJ2-1, with 8 bases matching TRBD2. V gave up 7 bases and J gave up 8 bases; unmatched junction bases: 13. The CDR3 sequence is 15 residues long. The CDR3 protein is CASNGVAGGHDEQFF. The CDR3 DNA reads as TGTGCCAGCAACGGAGTGGCGGGGGGACACGATGAGCAGTTCTTC.

This clonotype was picked up a small number of times. The J gene is TRBJ2-3, the V gene TRBV12-3 or TRBV12-4, with D hard to call. This CDR3 has 14 amino acids. With 2 bases removed from V and 8 bases from J, the gap between germline ends came to 14 bases. The CDR3 loop is CASSLSPVLGTQYF. The DNA for the CDR3 is TGTGCCAGCAGTTTATCCCCCGTCTTGGGTACGCAGTATTTT.

The chain combines TRBV9 with TRBJ2-1, with 9 positions matching TRBD2. There are 16 residues in the CDR3. Germline CDR1 SGDLS, CDR2 YYNGEE. Trimming at V came to 0 bases and at J to 6 bases, leaving 7 bases not matched to a gene. CDR3 in amino acids: CASSVGLAGVGNEQFF. In DNA form, the CDR3 reads TGTGCCAGCAGCGTAGGCTTAGCGGGAGTTGGCAATGAGCAGTTCTTC.

This clonotype was recorded a few times. The chain recombines TRBV7-9 with TRBJ2-5; D is ambiguous. The germline V and J ends were trimmed by 3 bases and 2 bases, with 7 bases remaining between them. The CDR3 runs to 13 residues. Looked up from germline, CDR1 is SEHNR and CDR2 is FQNEAQ (reference sequence). The CDR3 loop is CASSFIEQETQYF. As DNA, the CDR3 is TGTGCCAGCAGCTTTATTGAGCAAGAGACCCAGTACTTC.

This clonotype was detected a few times. This rearrangement joins TRBV5-5 to TRBJ2-1, with 11 bases lining up with TRBD2. The CDR3 is 14 amino acids. CDR1 is SGHKS, CDR2 YYEKEE, per germline (reference sequence). V lost 2 bases and J lost 9; bases outside the gene matches: 4. The CDR3 spells CASSLLAGASEQFF. CDR3 bases: TGTGCCAGCAGCTTACTAGCGGGAGCGTCTGAGCAGTTCTTC.

The table lists this clonotype with many counts. The gene calls are TRBV7-8 and TRBJ2-1, with TRBD2 matching 13 bases. This CDR3 has 17 amino acids. CDR1 SGHVS and CDR2 FQNEAQ come from the germline V gene. Trimming at V came to 5 bases and at J to 4 bases, leaving 8 bases not matched to a gene. The CDR3 DNA sequence: TGTGCCAGCAGCCAAGGGACTAGCGGGACGATTTACAATGAGCAGTTCTTC. This encodes CASSQGTSGTIYNEQFF.

This clonotype was seen ten or more times. This chain joins TRBV7-2 and TRBJ2-3; TRBD2 agrees at 8 bases. CDR3 length equals 14 residues. Germline values: CDR1 SGHTA, CDR2 FQGNSA. The trim removed 5 bases at V and 7 bases at J, leaving 8 bases unmatched. The CDR3 sequence: CASSDSGTSNTQYF. The CDR3, as DNA: TGTGCCAGCAGCGACTCCGGGACTAGTAATACGCAGTATTTT. The full variable domain, completed using reference TRBV7-2 and TRBJ2-3, is GAGVSQSPSNKVTEKGKDVELRCDPISGHTALYWYRQSLGQGLEFLIYFQGNSAPDKSGLPSDRFSAERTGGSVSTLTIQRTQQEDSAVYLCASSDSGTSNTQYFGPGTRLTVL.

The sample holds a few counts of this clonotype. The J gene is TRBJ2-1, the V gene TRBV28, with TRBD1 matching 7 bases. Germline lookup yields CDR1 MDHEN and CDR2 SYDVKM. The CDR3 extends over 16 amino acids. V lost 4 bases to trimming and J lost 3 bases; unmatched junction nucleotides: 9. The CDR3 reads CASSSTGTANYNEQFF. CDR3 bases: TGTGCCAGCAGTTCGACCGGGACAGCCAACTACAATGAGCAGTTCTTC. The entire variable domain, with the rest obtained from reference TRBV28 and TRBJ2-1, is as follows: DVKVTQSSRYLVKRTGEKVFLECVQDMDHENMFWYRQDPGLGLRLIYFSYDVKMKEKGDIPEGYSVSREKKERFSLILESASTNQTSMYLCASSSTGTANYNEQFFGPGTRLTVL.

The chain is built from TRBV11-2 and TRBJ2-1, with no clear D. Trimming shortened V by 0 bases and J by 0 bases, and 15 bases separated the two germline ends. The CDR3 sequence is 18 residues long. Germline CDR1 SGHAT, CDR2 FQNNGV. CDR3 bases: TGTGCCAGCAGCTTAGAAGTGGCAGAATCCAGCTCCTACAATGAGCAGTTCTTC. Protein product: CASSLEVAESSSYNEQFF.

This clonotype was seen repeatedly, ten times or more. The chain employs TRBV7-2 and TRBJ2-5, with D uncertain. The ends were cut back, 1 base at V and 5 bases at J, with 8 bases in the middle. The V gene's germline CDR1 is SGHTA and CDR2 FQGNSA. The CDR3 totals 13 residues. CDR3 amino acids: CASSLVQGETQYF. CDR3 DNA sequence: TGTGCCAGCAGCTTAGTACAAGGGGAGACCCAGTACTTC.

This clonotype was seen more than once but under ten times. The CDR3 region is CASNYGYTF. For the CDR3, the DNA is TGTGCCAGTAACTATGGCTACACCTTC. J is TRBJ1-2 and V is TRBV7-9; D call uncertain. Deletions cut 9 bases from V and 1 base from J, with 0 bases between. Per the germline V gene, CDR1 is SEHNR and CDR2 is FQNEAQ (reference sequence). The CDR3 extends over 9 amino acids. Full variable domain (outside the CDR3, taken from reference TRBV7-9 and TRBJ1-2): DTGVSQNPRHKITKRGQNVTFRCDPISEHNRLYWYRQTLGQGPEFLTYFQNEAQLEKSRLLSDRFSAERPKGSFSTLEIQRTEQGDSAMYLCASNYGYTFGSGTRLTVV.

The rearrangement links TRBV4-2 to TRBJ1-5; D is perhaps TRBD1 (6 bases). Germline loops: CDR1 LGHNA, CDR2 YNFKEQ. This CDR3 comprises 16 residues. Deletions cut 1 base from V and 4 bases from J, with 14 bases between. CDR3: CASSQGQGGLNQPQHF. CDR3 sequence (DNA): TGTGCCAGCAGCCAAGGACAAGGGGGGTTAAATCAGCCCCAGCATTTT.

The rearrangement uses TRBV7-6 and TRBJ2-1, with D perhaps matching TRBD2 (7 bases). Germline CDR1 reads SGHVS; CDR2 reads FNYEAQ. The CDR3 runs to 18 residues. V was cut by 4 bases and J by 0 bases, with 19 bases left in between. CDR3 nucleotide sequence: TGTGCCAGCAGCTATACGACCGTAGGGGGGGCCTCCTACAATGAGCAGTTCTTC. Its translation: CASSYTTVGGASYNEQFF.